The clone carrying this T cell receptor beta chain was picked up one time. Antigen unknown. Single viable CD3+CD4+CD8-CD45RO+ cells were sorted as the memory CD4+ T cells. Sequenced by immunoSEQ multiplex PCR; TCRdb stores in-frame clones only, minus some. The repertoire holds 55,000 or so clones, 60% to 85% seen once, with roughly 1.5% in the top ten. The data were taken from a study of memory CD4+ T cells and cytomegalovirus serostatus. This CDR3 has 15 residues. The germline CDR1 and CDR2 sequences are GTSNPN and SVGIG (reference sequence). V was clipped by 0 bases and J by 8 bases, with 16 bases between them. Study-level results: Each of roughly 65 CMV-associated TCRbeta sequences occurred in one to five individuals.

The source material was memory CD4+ T cells from blood. This chain joins TRBV30 and TRBJ1-4; no reliable D call. The receptor comes from an adult in good health and CMV-seropositive. CDR3 coding DNA: TGTGCCTGGAGTGTAATCAAGGGTCTCGGAGAAAAACTGTTTTTT. It translates to CAWSVIKGLGEKLFF.